This TCR beta chain was identified during a study of monozygotic twins with inflammatory bowel disease. Germline V gene sequence: CDR1 MNHEY, CDR2 SMNVEV (reference sequence). The CDR3 consists of 14 residues. Using the 5' RACE reads, TCRdb records one entry per CDR3 protein without DNA. Its listing shows 300,000 to 350,000 distinct CDR3 sequences. Sequences were obtained from blood. The TCR was taken from a human donor with ulcerative colitis or Crohn's disease, or a healthy co-twin of an affected twin (not recorded which). V usage is TRBV27 and J usage is TRBJ1-5; the TRBD1 assignment by TCRdb is unverifiable without DNA. The CDR3 sequence: CASSLQGTSQPQHF.